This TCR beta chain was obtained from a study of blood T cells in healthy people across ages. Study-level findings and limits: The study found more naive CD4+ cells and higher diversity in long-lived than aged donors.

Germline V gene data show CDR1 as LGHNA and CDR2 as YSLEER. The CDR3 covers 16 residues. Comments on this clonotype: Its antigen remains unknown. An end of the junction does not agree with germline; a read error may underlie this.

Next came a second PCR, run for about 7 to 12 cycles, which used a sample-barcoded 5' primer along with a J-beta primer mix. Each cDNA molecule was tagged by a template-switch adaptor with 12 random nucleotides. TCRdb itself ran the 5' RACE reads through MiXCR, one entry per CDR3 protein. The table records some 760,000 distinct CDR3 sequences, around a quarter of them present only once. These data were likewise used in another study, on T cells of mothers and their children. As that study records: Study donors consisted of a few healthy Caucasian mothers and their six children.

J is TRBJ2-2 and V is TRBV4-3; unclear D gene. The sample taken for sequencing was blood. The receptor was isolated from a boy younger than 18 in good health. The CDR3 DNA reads TGCGCCGGCAGCCTTGGTAGGACGGTGAACACCGGGGAGCTGTTTTTT. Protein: CAGSLGRTVNTGELFF.